These T cell receptor beta chains were read from a single sample in a study of early T cells in non-severe SARS-CoV-2 infection. Each CDR3 protein is one row after TCRdb ran MiXCR on the 5' RACE reads. In the table there are roughly 54,000 distinct CDR3 sequences, roughly 5.5% of which are singletons. Material: whole blood. The receptor set was obtained from an adult who was a healthcare worker with PCR-confirmed SARS-CoV-2 infection or an uninfected control (not recorded which). Each CDR3 is given with its conserved first and last residue. A D gene is named only where the DNA matches it firmly. Some rows have no size entry. The others give once, few or many, or a class for an expanded clone.

J,D,V,size,DNA,CDR3
TRBJ1-2,.,TRBV10-3,few,TGTGCCATCAGCCCTGGGGGCGACTATGGCTACACCTTC,CAISPGGDYGYTF
TRBJ2-3,.,TRBV20-1,.,TGCAGCACACTGGGGGGGGGCCCAGATACGCAGTATTTT,CSTLGGGPDTQYF
TRBJ1-6,.,TRBV7-2,.,TGTGCCAGCAGCTTGAACGGACCCGATTCACCCCTCCACTTT,CASSLNGPDSPLHF
TRBJ2-7,.,TRBV7-2,.,TGTGCCAGCAGCTTCCCCGGATTCTTCGAGCAGTACTTC,CASSFPGFFEQYF
TRBJ2-2,.,TRBV6-5,few,TGTGCCAGCAGTTACTCTGGACCTGGCCAGCGGGAGCTGTTTTTT,CASSYSGPGQRELFF
TRBJ2-1,.,TRBV24-1,many,TGTGCCACCAGTATCGGCCCAGGGCGGACCTACAATGAGCAGTTCTTC,CATSIGPGRTYNEQFF
TRBJ2-5,.,TRBV7-8,many,TGTGCCAGCAGACTAGAGACAGAGACCCAGTACTTC,CASRLETETQYF
TRBJ2-1,.,TRBV5-1,many,TGCGCCAGCAGCCGCGATCCACAGGGCATCAATGAGCAGTTCTTC,CASSRDPQGINEQFF
TRBJ2-5,.,TRBV6-1,many,TGTGCCAGCAGTGAACTTGGGGAGACCCAGTACTTC,CASSELGETQYF
TRBJ2-1,TRBD2,TRBV6-5,.,TGTGCCAGCACGTGGACTAGCGTCTACAATGAGCAGTTCTTC,CASTWTSVYNEQFF
TRBJ2-2,.,TRBV12-3/TRBV12-4,few,TGTGCCAGCAGCTCGGGACCTAACACCGGGGAGCTGTTTTTT,CASSSGPNTGELFF
TRBJ2-3,.,TRBV7-2,.,TGTGCCAGCAGCTTAGTCATTCATCGGGACGTTCCAGATACGCAGTATTTT,CASSLVIHRDVPDTQYF
TRBJ2-7,.,TRBV28,.,TGTGCCAGCAAGTCTCGGCCGTACTCCTACGAGCAGTACTTC,CASKSRPYSYEQYF
TRBJ2-7,.,TRBV25-1,many,TGTGCCAGCAGTGAGTTCGGTTTATCTGTCTACGAGCAGTACTTC,CASSEFGLSVYEQYF
TRBJ1-5,.,TRBV5-6,many,TGTGCCAGCAGCGTTAGGGGGTTAAGCAATCAGCCCCAGCATTTT,CASSVRGLSNQPQHF
TRBJ2-3,.,TRBV4-3,many,TGCGCCAGCAGCCAAGATCTGGGGGGAACCACAGATACGCAGTATTTT,CASSQDLGGTTDTQYF
TRBJ2-1,.,TRBV20-1,many,TGCAGTGCTATCGAGGGGAATGAGCAGTTCTTC,CSAIEGNEQFF
TRBJ1-1,.,TRBV4-1,.,TGCGCCAGCAGCCAAGATCGCCGTGGAGGGTTAGCTTTCTTT,CASSQDRRGGLAFF
TRBJ2-1,.,TRBV6-2/TRBV6-3,many,TGTGCCAGCAGCCCCTCCTGGGGTGAGCAGTTCTTC,CASSPSWGEQFF
TRBJ1-2,.,TRBV24-1,many,TGTGCCACCAGTGATGAAGGGGACTATGGCTACACCTTC,CATSDEGDYGYTF
TRBJ1-1,TRBD1,TRBV2,.,TGTGCCAGCAGCCAGGACAGGGAAACTGAAGCTTTCTTT,CASSQDRETEAFF
TRBJ2-7,.,TRBV5-1,.,TGCGCCACCTCCACCTCCGGGCCAAGCTACGAGCAGTACTTC,CATSTSGPSYEQYF
TRBJ2-5,.,TRBV7-8,few,TGTGCCAGCAGCCAAGGACAGGGAGGGAGAGAGACCCAGTACTTC,CASSQGQGGRETQYF
TRBJ2-2,TRBD2,TRBV20-1,few,TGCAGTGCTAGAATCCTAGCGGGGGGGCGAGGGGAGCTGTTTTTT,CSARILAGGRGELFF
TRBJ1-6,.,TRBV11-3,.,TGTGCCAGCAGCTCCACAGGGAATTCACCCCTCCACTTT,CASSSTGNSPLHF
TRBJ2-5,.,TRBV20-1,many,TGCAGTGCTACTCGGGATCTCTCTTTCTTAGAGACCCAGTACTTC,CSATRDLSFLETQYF
TRBJ1-3,.,TRBV11-1,.,TGTGCCAGCAGCTTACGGCAGAAGTCTGGAAACACCATATATTTT,CASSLRQKSGNTIYF
TRBJ2-1,TRBD1,TRBV7-8,many,TGTGCCAGCGGGGGACAGGTCATTGAGCAGTTCTTC,CASGGQVIEQFF
TRBJ2-5,.,TRBV5-4,few,TGTGCCAGCAGCTTGTCCCCAGGGGAAGAGACCCAGTACTTC,CASSLSPGEETQYF
TRBJ1-1,.,TRBV12-3/TRBV12-4,.,TGTGCCAGCAGCCACTTTGTTTGGGTCGGGAACACTGAAGCTTTCTTT,CASSHFVWVGNTEAFF
TRBJ1-6,.,TRBV4-3,many,TGCGCCAGCAGCCAGAGACGGTGGACAGAGAATTCACCCCTCCACTTT,CASSQRRWTENSPLHF
TRBJ2-7,TRBD2,TRBV12-3/TRBV12-4,.,TGTGCCAGCAGTTTCCCCTTAAGCGGGGCCGCCTCCTACGAGCAGTACTTC,CASSFPLSGAASYEQYF